Reported below is one TCR beta chain. Its antigen remains undetermined. Base qualities were left out, and no much larger clone turns up one base away. Based on the germline V gene, the CDR1 and CDR2 sequences are MDHEN and SYDVKM. Spanning cysteine to phenylalanine, the CDR3 consists of 14 amino acids. The only DNA kept is the CDR3, 42 bases in frame from the first base. The germline ends are 18 bases apart after V is trimmed by 10 bases and J by 3 bases. One collaborating source in Seattle enrolled patients while the patients were actively infected and followed the patients over time throughout the course of disease. The collaborating institutions used their own protocols to collect whole blood in K2EDTA tubes. For TCRbeta analysis, collaborator samples were shipped as frozen whole blood, as isolated PBMCs, or as DNA extracted from either sample type. TCRbeta CDR3 regions were amplified from genomic DNA by means of the immunoSEQ Assay, a bias-controlled multiplex PCR. The original pipeline was this. The number of nucleated cells in each sample was estimated from the amplification of reference gene primers within the assay. Sequence reads were collapsed and filtered to measure the absolute abundance of every unique TCRbeta CDR3 rearrangement. For each sample, productive Simpson clonality was calculated by taking the square root of Simpson's diversity index across productive rearrangements. The immuneACCESS repertoire file appears here via TCRdb, limited to in-frame rearrangements. These files lack a portion of the clones; in checked studies, under half of the deficit traces to unresolved V genes, and the cause of the others is not known. For V, J and clone size, that table is used; D and trimming come from the DNA. The sample table lists approximately 290,000 clones, about nine tenths of them with a count of one. About 2.2% of the sample is taken by the ten largest.

The data derive from a study of blood T cell repertoires in COVID-19 (dated by TCRdb to between 2020 and 2021). Concerning the study at large: Collaborator samples came from the United States, Italy and Spain and covered acute and convalescent phases of COVID-19. The material from the prospective study consisted of cDNA or gDNA derived from T cells, B-cell-depleted T cells, or PBMCs. The repertoires were released in a freely available public database intended as a resource for research on the immune response to SARS-CoV-2. Subjects who had been exposed to COVID-19, were actively infected with it, or had recovered from it provided the deeply sampled blood TCRbeta repertoires that made up the dataset. The samples were drawn from two sources: the first 160 participants of the ongoing ImmuneRACE study, and some 1,300 subjects contributed by 6 global collaborators. Where available, HLA class I and class II types were taken from metadata supplied by the sample provider and were not determined by assay-based typing. A de-identified subject ID, COVID-19 status, age in years and sex were almost always included in the sample metadata.

Beyond this particular receptor, the publication reports: How much clinical and demographic metadata was included differed by source and by participant, and the metadata was provided uncurated.

The receptor was derived from a woman in her thirties with COVID-19, enrolled during active disease. This chain is built from TRBV28 and TRBJ1-1; TRBD1 could be the D gene, as 5 bases match. The sequencing sample was made of peripheral blood. The nucleotide sequence is TGTGCCACCTCTTTTGGGGCGGGGGACACTGAAGCTTTCTTT. It translates to CATSFGAGDTEAFF.